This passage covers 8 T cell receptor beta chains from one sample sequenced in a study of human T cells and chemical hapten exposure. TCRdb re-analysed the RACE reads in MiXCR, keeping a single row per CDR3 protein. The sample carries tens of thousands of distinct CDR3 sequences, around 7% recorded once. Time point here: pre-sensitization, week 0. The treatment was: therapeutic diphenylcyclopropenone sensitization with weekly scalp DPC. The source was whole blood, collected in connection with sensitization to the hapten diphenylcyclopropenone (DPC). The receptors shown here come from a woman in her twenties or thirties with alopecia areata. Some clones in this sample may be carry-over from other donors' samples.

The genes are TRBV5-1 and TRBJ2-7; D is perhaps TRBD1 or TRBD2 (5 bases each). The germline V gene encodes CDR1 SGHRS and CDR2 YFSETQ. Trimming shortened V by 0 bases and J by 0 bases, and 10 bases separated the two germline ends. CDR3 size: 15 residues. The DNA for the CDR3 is TGCGCCAGCAGCTTGGACGGGACGGCCTCCTACGAGCAGTACTTC. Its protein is CASSLDGTASYEQYF. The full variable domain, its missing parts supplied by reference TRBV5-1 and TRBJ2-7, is KAGVTQTPRYLIKTRGQQVTLSCSPISGHRSVSWYQQTPGQGLQFLFEYFSETQRNKGNFPGRFSGRQFSNSRSEMNVSTLELGDSALYLCASSLDGTASYEQYFGPGTRLTVT.

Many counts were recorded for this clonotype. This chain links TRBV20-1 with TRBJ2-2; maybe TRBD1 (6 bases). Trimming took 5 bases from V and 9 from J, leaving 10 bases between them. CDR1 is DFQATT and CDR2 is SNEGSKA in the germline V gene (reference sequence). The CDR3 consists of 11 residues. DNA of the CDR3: TGCAGTGCTCGCAGGGGTCGGGAGCTGTTTTTT. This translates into CSARRGRELFF.

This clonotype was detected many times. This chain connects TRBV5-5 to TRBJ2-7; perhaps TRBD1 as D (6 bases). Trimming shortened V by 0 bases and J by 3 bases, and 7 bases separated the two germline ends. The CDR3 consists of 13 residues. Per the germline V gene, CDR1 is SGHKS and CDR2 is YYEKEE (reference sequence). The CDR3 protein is CASSLAQGYEQYF. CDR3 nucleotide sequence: TGTGCCAGCAGCTTGGCACAGGGCTACGAGCAGTACTTC.

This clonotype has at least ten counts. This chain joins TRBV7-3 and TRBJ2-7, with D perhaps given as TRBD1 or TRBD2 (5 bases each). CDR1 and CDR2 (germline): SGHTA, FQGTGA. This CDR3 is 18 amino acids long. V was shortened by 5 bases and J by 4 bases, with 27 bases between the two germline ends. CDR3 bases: TGTGCCAGCAGCCCCGGAGGCGGTCGGCAGGGCTCTTTGTACGAGCAGTACTTC. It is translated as CASSPGGGRQGSLYEQYF.

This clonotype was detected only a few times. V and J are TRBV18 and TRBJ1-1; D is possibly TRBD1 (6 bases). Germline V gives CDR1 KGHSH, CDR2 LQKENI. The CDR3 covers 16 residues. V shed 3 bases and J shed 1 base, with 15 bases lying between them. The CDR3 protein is CASSPNNRVSNTEAFF. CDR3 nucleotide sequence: TGTGCCAGCTCACCGAATAACAGGGTTTCGAACACTGAAGCTTTCTTT. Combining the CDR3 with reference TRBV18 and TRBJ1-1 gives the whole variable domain NAGVMQNPRHLVRRRGQEARLRCSPMKGHSHVYWYRQLPEEGLKFMVYLQKENIIDESGMPKERFSAEFPKEGPSILRIQQVVRGDSAAYFCASSPNNRVSNTEAFFGQGTRLTVV.

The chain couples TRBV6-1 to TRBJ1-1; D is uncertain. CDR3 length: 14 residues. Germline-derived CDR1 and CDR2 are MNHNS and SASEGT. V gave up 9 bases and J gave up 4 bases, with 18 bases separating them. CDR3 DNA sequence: TGTGCCAGTAAACCGGGATCAGATTTCACTGAAGCTTTCTTT. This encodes CASKPGSDFTEAFF.

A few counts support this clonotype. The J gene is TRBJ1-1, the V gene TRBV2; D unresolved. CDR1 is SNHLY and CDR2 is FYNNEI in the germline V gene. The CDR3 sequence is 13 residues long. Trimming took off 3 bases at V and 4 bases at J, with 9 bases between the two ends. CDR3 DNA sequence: TGTGCCAGCAGTGATGGACGTAGCACTGAAGCTTTCTTT. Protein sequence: CASSDGRSTEAFF.

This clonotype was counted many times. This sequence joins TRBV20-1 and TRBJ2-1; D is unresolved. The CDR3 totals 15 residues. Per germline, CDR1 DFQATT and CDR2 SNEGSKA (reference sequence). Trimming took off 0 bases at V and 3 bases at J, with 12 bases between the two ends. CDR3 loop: CSARDVARDYNEQFF. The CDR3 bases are TGCAGTGCTAGAGATGTGGCAAGGGACTACAATGAGCAGTTCTTC.